The 18 T cell receptor beta chains below all came from one sample that was sequenced in a study of blood T cell repertoires in COVID-19. TCRdb's table, derived via immunoSEQ multiplex PCR, lists solely in-frame clones and lacks some. The profile shows roughly 400,000 clones, roughly 89% of them singletons. Sequenced: PBMCs or T cells enriched from blood (not recorded which). The source of these receptors is a woman aged 50 to 60 who had recovered from COVID-19.

The chain links TRBV7-9 to TRBJ1-1; D is perhaps TRBD1 (5 bases). The V end lost 5 bases, the J end lost 0 bases, and 13 bases lay between the germline ends. CDR1 is SEHNR and CDR2 is FQNEAQ in the germline V gene (reference sequence). This CDR3 is 15 amino acids long. The CDR3 DNA sequence: TGTGCCAGCAGCCTACTGCAGGGAATGAACACTGAAGCTTTCTTT. Amino acids: CASSLLQGMNTEAFF.

J is TRBJ1-1 and V is TRBV6-4, with unresolved D. V was pared by 6 bases and J by 0 bases, with 17 bases between. Germline V gene lookup returns CDR1 MRHNA and CDR2 SNTAGT. The length of the CDR3 is 16 residues. The chain's CDR3 is CASRSPRGTMNTEAFF. The CDR3 DNA reads as TGTGCCAGCAGATCCCCTCGGGGAACCATGAACACTGAAGCTTTCTTT.

The V gene is TRBV7-6, the J gene TRBJ1-3; 7 bases map to TRBD1. The CDR3 consists of 16 residues. The germline gives CDR1 SGHVS, CDR2 FNYEAQ. Losses at the gene ends were 4 bases for V and 4 bases for J; bases not matched to a gene: 10. In nucleotides, the CDR3 is TGTGCCAGCAGCTCAATTAAGGGGGCGGGAGGAAACACCATATATTTT. Encoded protein: CASSSIKGAGGNTIYF.

This sequence joins TRBV27 and TRBJ2-3; TRBD1 matches 7 bases. This CDR3 is 12 amino acids long. The germline CDR1 and CDR2 sequences are MNHEY and SMNVEV (reference sequence). Losses at the gene ends were 3 bases for V and 14 bases for J; bases not matched to a gene: 8. The CDR3 loop is CASSLRQGMWYF. CDR3 coding DNA: TGTGCCAGCAGTTTGCGACAGGGCATGTGGTATTTT.

Only a few counts were recorded for this clone. The rearrangement uses TRBV4-1 and TRBJ1-3, with D maybe TRBD1 (5 bases). Trimming took 0 bases from V and 0 from J, leaving 12 bases between them. This CDR3 has 17 residues. Per the germline V gene, CDR1 is MGHRA and CDR2 is YSYEKL. The CDR3: CASSQDRGANSGNTIYF. The DNA of the CDR3 is TGCGCCAGCAGCCAAGATAGGGGCGCAAACTCTGGAAACACCATATATTTT.

The chain carries TRBV2 and TRBJ2-2; TRBD2 might be the D (5 bases). The CDR3 spans 13 residues. Germline CDR1 is SNHLY and CDR2 is FYNNEI. V was clipped by 6 bases and J by 5 bases, with 10 bases between them. The CDR3 sequence: CASRETRTGELFF. The CDR3 DNA follows: TGTGCCAGCAGAGAAACTAGGACCGGGGAGCTGTTTTTT.

The rearrangement links TRBV5-6 to TRBJ1-2; D unresolved. Germline values: CDR1 SGHDT, CDR2 YYEEEE. This CDR3 has 12 residues. V shed 0 bases and J shed 6 bases, with 6 bases lying between them. CDR3 sequence: CASSLGGDGYTF. The CDR3 bases are TGTGCCAGCAGCTTGGGGGGAGATGGCTACACCTTC.

The chain is built from TRBV13 and TRBJ1-1; D is uncertain. CDR1 is PRHDT and CDR2 is FYEKMQ in the germline V gene (reference sequence). V was cut by 0 bases and J by 7 bases, with 6 bases left in between. This CDR3 spans 12 amino acids. In DNA, the CDR3 is TGTGCCAGCAGCTTAGGCGGGAGTGAAGCTTTCTTT. This sequence encodes CASSLGGSEAFF.

As regards this clone: Other nucleotide sequences from this sample produce the same CDR3. V is TRBV7-6 and J is TRBJ2-5; D unresolved. Trimming took 5 bases from V and 2 from J, leaving 3 bases between them. CDR1 and CDR2 from the germline V gene are SGHVS and FNYEAQ. This CDR3 is 11 amino acids long. CDR3 DNA: TGTGCCAGCAGCCTTCAAGAGACCCAGTACTTC. Translation gives CASSLQETQYF.

This chain joins TRBV28 and TRBJ2-6; 7 bases fit TRBD2. Losses at the gene ends were 2 bases for V and 13 bases for J; bases not matched to a gene: 5. This CDR3 spans 13 amino acids. Germline V gene data show CDR1 as MDHEN and CDR2 as SYDVKM. CDR3 bases: TGTGCCAGCAGTTTAACGGTGGGAGGGGTCCTGACTTTC. Encoded protein: CASSLTVGGVLTF.

The V gene is TRBV5-8, the J gene TRBJ1-1; the D gene is possibly TRBD1 (6 bases). Germline V gene data show CDR1 as SGHTS and CDR2 as YDEGEE. V lost 9 bases to trimming and J lost 0 bases, with 21 bases between them. The CDR3 length is 16 residues. The CDR3 loop is CAITVGAATLNTEAFF. The CDR3 coding sequence is TGTGCCATCACAGTGGGGGCAGCGACCTTGAACACTGAAGCTTTCTTT.

Concerning this clone: Other nucleotide sequences in the sample specify the same CDR3. The chain combines TRBV5-1 with TRBJ1-2; D is perhaps TRBD1 (5 bases). The CDR3 is 12 residues long. Trimming cost V 5 bases and J 4 bases, with 9 bases left between them. Germline assignment: CDR1 SGHRS and CDR2 YFSETQ. The CDR3 spells CASRSDSYGYTF. CDR3 nucleotides: TGCGCCAGCAGATCAGACAGCTATGGCTACACCTTC.

V gene TRBV3-1 (or the pseudogene TRBV3-2) combines with J gene TRBJ1-3; no definite D call. V lost 3 bases and J 4 bases, leaving 13 bases between the germline ends. The CDR3 consists of 15 residues. Germline-derived CDR1 and CDR2 are LGHDT and YNNKEL (reference sequence). CDR3 bases: TGTGCCAGCAGCCAGATTGAGGGAACGGGAAACACCATATATTTT. Its translation: CASSQIEGTGNTIYF.

J is TRBJ2-5 and V is TRBV7-9, with TRBD1 as a possible D gene (5 bases). Germline V lookup: CDR1 SEHNR, CDR2 FQNEAQ (reference sequence). The CDR3 is 16 amino acids. The V end lost 0 bases, the J end lost 4 bases, and 15 bases lay between the germline ends. The CDR3 loop reads CASSLAGVGVRETQYF. In DNA, the CDR3 is TGTGCCAGCAGCTTAGCAGGGGTTGGGGTTCGAGAGACCCAGTACTTC.

This chain links TRBV6-2 or TRBV6-3 with TRBJ1-2, with 8 bases matching TRBD1. After removal of 5 bases from V and 1 base from J, the junction contained 6 bases not matched to a gene. This CDR3 region has 15 residues. CDR1 MNHEY and CDR2 SVGEGT come from the germline V gene. The CDR3 nucleotides read TGTGCCAGCAGTCGCCATACAGGGGGTAACTATGGCTACACCTTC. This translates into CASSRHTGGNYGYTF.

V gene TRBV2 combines with J gene TRBJ1-2; 8 nucleotides match TRBD1. Germline V gives CDR1 SNHLY, CDR2 FYNNEI. This CDR3 spans 13 amino acids. V lost 5 bases, J lost 2 bases, and 1 base stayed unmatched. In nucleotides, the CDR3 is TGTGCCAGCAGTAGACAGGGGAACTATGGCTACACCTTC. Protein product: CASSRQGNYGYTF.

In this sample, this clone turned up a few times. The chain employs TRBV5-5 and TRBJ1-2; 7 positions match TRBD1. V was clipped by 4 bases and J by 0 bases; unmatched bases: 18. In germline, CDR1 is SGHKS, CDR2 YYEKEE (reference sequence). The CDR3 is 19 amino acids. This CDR3 is CASSAQWQGVSLANYGYTF. As DNA, the CDR3 is TGTGCCAGCAGCGCCCAGTGGCAGGGGGTTAGCCTAGCTAACTATGGCTACACCTTC. The whole variable domain, remainder taken from reference TRBV5-5 and TRBJ1-2, is DAGVTQSPTHLIKTRGQQVTLRCSPISGHKSVSWYQQVLGQGPQFIFQYYEKEERGRGNFPDRFSARQFPNYSSELNVNALLLGDSALYLCASSAQWQGVSLANYGYTFGSGTRLTVV.

The chain joins TRBV11-2 to TRBJ2-5; D ambiguous. V was cut by 1 base and J by 4 bases, with 10 bases left in between. Looked up from germline, CDR1 is SGHAT and CDR2 is FQNNGV. This CDR3 spans 14 amino acids. Here the CDR3 DNA reads TGTGCCAGCAGCTTAGGGTCAGTAATAGAGACCCAGTACTTC. Translation gives CASSLGSVIETQYF.